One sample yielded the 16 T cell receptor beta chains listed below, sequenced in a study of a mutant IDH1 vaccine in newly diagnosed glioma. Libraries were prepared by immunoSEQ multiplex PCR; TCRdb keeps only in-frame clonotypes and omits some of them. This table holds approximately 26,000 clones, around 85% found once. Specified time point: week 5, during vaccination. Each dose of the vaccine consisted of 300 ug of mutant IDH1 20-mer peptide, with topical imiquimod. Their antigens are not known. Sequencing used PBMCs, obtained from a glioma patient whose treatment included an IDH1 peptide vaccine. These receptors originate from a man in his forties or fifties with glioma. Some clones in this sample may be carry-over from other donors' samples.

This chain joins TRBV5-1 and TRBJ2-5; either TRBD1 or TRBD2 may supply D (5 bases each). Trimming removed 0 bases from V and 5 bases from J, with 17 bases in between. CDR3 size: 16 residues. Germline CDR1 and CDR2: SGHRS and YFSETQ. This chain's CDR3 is CASSLDLTPEGETQYF. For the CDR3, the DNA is TGCGCCAGCAGCTTGGATCTGACACCCGAGGGGGAGACCCAGTACTTC.

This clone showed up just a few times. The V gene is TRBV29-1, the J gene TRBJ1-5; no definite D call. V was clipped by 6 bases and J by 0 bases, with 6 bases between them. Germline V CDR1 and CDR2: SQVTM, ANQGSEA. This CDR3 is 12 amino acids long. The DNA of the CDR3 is TGCAGCGTCAAGGATAGCAATCAGCCCCAGCATTTT. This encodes CSVKDSNQPQHF.

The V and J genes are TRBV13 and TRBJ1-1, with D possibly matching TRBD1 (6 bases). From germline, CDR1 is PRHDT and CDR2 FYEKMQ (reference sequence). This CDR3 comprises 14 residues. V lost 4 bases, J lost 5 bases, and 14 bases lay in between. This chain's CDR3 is CASSWGGGGTEAFF. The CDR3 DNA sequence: TGTGCCAGCAGCTGGGGCGGGGGCGGAACTGAAGCTTTCTTT.

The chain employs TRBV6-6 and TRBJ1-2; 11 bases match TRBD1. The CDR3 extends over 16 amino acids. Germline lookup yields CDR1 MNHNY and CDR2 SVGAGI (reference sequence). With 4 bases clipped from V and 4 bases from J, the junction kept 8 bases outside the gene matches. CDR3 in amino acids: CASSSIGGQGGYGYTF. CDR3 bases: TGTGCCAGCAGTTCCATTGGGGGACAGGGGGGCTATGGCTACACCTTC.

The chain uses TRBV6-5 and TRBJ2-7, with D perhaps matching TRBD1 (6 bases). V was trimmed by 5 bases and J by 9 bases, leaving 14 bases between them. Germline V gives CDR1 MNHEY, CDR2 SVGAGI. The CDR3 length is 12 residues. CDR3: CASSQQTGRQYF. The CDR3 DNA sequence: TGTGCCAGCAGTCAACAAACAGGGAGGCAGTACTTC.

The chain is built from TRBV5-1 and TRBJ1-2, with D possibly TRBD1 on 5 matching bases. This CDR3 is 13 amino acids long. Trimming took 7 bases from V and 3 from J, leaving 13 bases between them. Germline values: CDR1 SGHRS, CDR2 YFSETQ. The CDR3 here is CASRDWGHYGYTF. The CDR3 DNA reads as TGCGCCAGCCGGGACTGGGGCCACTATGGCTACACCTTC.

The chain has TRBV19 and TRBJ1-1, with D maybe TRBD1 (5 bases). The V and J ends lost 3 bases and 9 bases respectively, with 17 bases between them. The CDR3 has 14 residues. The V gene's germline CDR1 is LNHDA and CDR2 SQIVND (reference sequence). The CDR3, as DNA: TGTGCCAGTAGTATCGTAGTAGGGCAGGGAAAAGCTTTCTTT. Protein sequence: CASSIVVGQGKAFF.

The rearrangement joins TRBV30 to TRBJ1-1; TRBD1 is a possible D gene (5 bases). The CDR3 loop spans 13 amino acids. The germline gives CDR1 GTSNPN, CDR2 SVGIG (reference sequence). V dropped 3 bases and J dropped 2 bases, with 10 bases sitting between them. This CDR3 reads CAWRRQLNTEAFF. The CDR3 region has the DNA TGTGCCTGGAGGCGACAGCTAAACACTGAAGCTTTCTTT.

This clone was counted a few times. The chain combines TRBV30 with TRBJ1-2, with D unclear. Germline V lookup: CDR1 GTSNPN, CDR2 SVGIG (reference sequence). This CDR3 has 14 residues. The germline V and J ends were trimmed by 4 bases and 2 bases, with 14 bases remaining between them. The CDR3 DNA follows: TGTGCCTGGACTCTGTTGGGGAGGAACTATGGCTACACCTTC. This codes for CAWTLLGRNYGYTF.

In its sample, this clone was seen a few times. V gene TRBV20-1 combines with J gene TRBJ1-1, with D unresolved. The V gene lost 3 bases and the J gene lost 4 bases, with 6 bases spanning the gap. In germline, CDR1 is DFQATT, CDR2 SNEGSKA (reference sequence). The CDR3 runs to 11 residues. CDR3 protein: CSASPSTEAFF. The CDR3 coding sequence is TGCAGTGCTAGCCCAAGCACTGAAGCTTTCTTT.

The CDR3 DNA reads as TGTGCCAGCAGGAGGGACGGAGGAGAGCAGTACTTC. It encodes CASRRDGGEQYF. The rearrangement links TRBV2 to TRBJ2-7; either TRBD1 or TRBD2 may supply D (5 bases each). This CDR3 contains 12 residues. Per the germline V gene, CDR1 is SNHLY and CDR2 is FYNNEI. The V end was cut by 6 bases, the J end by 7 bases, with 13 bases between.

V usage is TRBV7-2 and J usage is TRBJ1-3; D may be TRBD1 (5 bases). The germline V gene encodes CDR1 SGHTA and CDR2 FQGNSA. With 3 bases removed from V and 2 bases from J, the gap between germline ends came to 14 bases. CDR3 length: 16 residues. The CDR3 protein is CASSLRPGNTGNTIYF. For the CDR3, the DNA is TGTGCCAGCAGCTTGCGACCAGGGAACACTGGAAACACCATATATTTT.

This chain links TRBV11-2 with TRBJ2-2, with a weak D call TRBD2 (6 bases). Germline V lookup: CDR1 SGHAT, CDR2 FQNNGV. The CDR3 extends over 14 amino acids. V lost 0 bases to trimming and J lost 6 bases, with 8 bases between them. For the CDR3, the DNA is TGTGCCAGCAGCTTAGATTGGGGGGCCGGGGAGCTGTTTTTT. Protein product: CASSLDWGAGELFF.

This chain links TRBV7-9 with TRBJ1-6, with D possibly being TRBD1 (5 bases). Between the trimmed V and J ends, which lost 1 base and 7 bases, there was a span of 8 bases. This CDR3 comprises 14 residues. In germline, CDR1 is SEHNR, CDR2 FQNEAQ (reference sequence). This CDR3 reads CASSLEQGNSPLHF. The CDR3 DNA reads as TGTGCCAGCAGCTTAGAGCAGGGCAATTCACCCCTCCACTTT.

The CDR3 region has the DNA TGTGCCAGCAGCTGGACCGGGGGATTCGCCTACGAGCAGTACTTC. This sequence encodes CASSWTGGFAYEQYF. The rearrangement uses TRBV5-4 and TRBJ2-7; TRBD2 is a possible D gene (6 bases). The CDR3 spans 15 residues. V dropped 3 bases and J dropped 2 bases, with 15 bases sitting between them. The germline V gene has CDR1 SGHNT and CDR2 YYREEE (reference sequence).

CDR3 loop: CASSEGGLYEQYF. In nucleotides, the CDR3 is TGTGCCAGCAGCGAGGGGGGGCTCTACGAGCAGTACTTC. The gene calls are TRBV5-6 and TRBJ2-7; possible D gene TRBD2, 7 bases. CDR1 and CDR2 from the germline V gene are SGHDT and YYEEEE. The CDR3 contains 13 residues. V lost 4 bases and J 3 bases, leaving 11 bases between the germline ends.